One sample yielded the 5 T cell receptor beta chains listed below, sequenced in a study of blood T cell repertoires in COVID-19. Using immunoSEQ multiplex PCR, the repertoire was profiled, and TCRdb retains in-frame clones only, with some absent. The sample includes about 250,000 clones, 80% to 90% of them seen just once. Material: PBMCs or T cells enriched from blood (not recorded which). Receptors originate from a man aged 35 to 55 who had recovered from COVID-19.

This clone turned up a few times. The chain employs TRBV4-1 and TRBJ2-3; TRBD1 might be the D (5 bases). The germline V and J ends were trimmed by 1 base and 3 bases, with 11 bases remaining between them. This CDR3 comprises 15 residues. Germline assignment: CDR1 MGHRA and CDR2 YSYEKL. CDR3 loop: CASSQVGHRTDTQYF. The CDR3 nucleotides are TGCGCCAGCAGCCAAGTCGGTCACAGGACAGATACGCAGTATTTT.

CDR3 protein: CASSIPGSRTSGNEQFF. As DNA, the CDR3 is TGTGCCAGTAGTATCCCAGGGTCACGGACTAGCGGGAATGAGCAGTTCTTC. The V gene is TRBV19, the J gene TRBJ2-1; 11 nucleotides align to TRBD2. CDR1 and CDR2 from the germline V gene are LNHDA and SQIVND (reference sequence). J gave up 7 bases and V 3 bases, and 11 bases lay outside the gene matches. The CDR3 consists of 17 residues.

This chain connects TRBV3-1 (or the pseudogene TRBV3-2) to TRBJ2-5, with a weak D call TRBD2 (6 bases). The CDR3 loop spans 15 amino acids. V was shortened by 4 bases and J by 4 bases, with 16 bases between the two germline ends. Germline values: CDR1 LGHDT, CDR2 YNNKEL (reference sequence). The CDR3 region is CASSPSGLTGETQYF. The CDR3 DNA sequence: TGTGCCAGCAGCCCATCGGGACTGACGGGAGAGACCCAGTACTTC.

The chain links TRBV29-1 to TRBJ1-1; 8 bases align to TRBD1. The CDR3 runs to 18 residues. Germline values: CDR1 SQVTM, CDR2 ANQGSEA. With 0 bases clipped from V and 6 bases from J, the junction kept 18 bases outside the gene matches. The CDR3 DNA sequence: TGCAGCGTTGAAGAAGTTCTCGAAGCGACAGGGGCCGGGGCTGAAGCTTTCTTT. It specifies CSVEEVLEATGAGAEAFF. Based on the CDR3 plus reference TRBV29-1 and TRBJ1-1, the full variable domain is SAVISQKPSRDICQRGTSLTIQCQVDSQVTMMFWYRQQPGQSLTLIATANQGSEATYESGFVIDKFPISRPNLTFSTLTVSNMSPEDSSIYLCSVEEVLEATGAGAEAFFGQGTRLTVV.

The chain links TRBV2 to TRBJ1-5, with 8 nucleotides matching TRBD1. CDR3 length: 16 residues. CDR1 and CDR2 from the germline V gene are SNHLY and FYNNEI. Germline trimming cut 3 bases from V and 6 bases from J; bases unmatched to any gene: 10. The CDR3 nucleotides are TGTGCCAGCAGTGATTGGTTCAGGGGGCGAAGTCAGCCCCAGCATTTT. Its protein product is CASSDWFRGRSQPQHF.